This T cell receptor (beta chain) was identified during a study of blood T cell repertoires in COVID-19. Study-level information: Some COVID-19 samples were acute and others convalescent; all came from the United States, Italy and Spain. T cells, B-cell-depleted T cells, or PBMCs provided the cDNA or gDNA that served as material.

The V end was cut by 3 bases, the J end by 4 bases, with 21 bases between. CDR3 size: 17 residues. Germline values: CDR1 SGHTA, CDR2 FQGTGA. Under the authors' procedure: Reference gene primer amplification gave estimated nucleated cell counts. Data came from immunoSEQ multiplex PCR; TCRdb stores just in-frame clones and leaves some out. D and trimming come from the DNA, and the V and J calls and clone size come from that table. The sample includes approximately 300,000 clones, approximately 90% of them seen just once. The TCR comes from a young man with active or convalescent COVID-19. The chain combines TRBV7-3 with TRBJ1-2; D remains unclear. Sequencing used peripheral blood. The DNA of the CDR3 is TGTGCCAGCAGCTTCTACCTATCAAAAAACCCGCCCTATGGCTACACCTTC. It is translated as CASSFYLSKNPPYGYTF.